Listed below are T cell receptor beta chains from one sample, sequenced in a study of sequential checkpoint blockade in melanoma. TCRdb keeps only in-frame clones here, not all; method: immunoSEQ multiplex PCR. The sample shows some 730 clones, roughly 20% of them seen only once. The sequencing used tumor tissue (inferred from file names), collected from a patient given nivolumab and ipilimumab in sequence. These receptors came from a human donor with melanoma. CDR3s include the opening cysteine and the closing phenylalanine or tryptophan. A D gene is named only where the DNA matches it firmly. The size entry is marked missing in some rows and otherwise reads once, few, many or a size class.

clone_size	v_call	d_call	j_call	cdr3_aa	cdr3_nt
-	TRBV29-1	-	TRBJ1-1	CSVGLQETEAFF	TGCAGCGTTGGGCTGCAGGAGACTGAAGCTTTCTTT
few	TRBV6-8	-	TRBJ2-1	CASSTRFRGKYNEQFF	TGTGCCAGCAGCACCCGATTCCGCGGGAAATACAATGAGCAGTTCTTC
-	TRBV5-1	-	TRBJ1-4	CASSLLGQVGEKLFF	TGCGCCAGCAGCTTGCTGGGGCAGGTGGGTGAAAAACTGTTTTTT
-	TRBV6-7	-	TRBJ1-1	CASSYSMGDSNTEAFF	TGTGCCAGCAGTTACTCGATGGGGGATTCGAACACTGAAGCTTTCTTT
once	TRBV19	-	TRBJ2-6	CASSISSRQAGANVLTF	TGTGCCAGTAGTATTTCCTCCCGCCAAGCCGGGGCCAACGTCCTGACTTTC
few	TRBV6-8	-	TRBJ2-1	CASRPPGGASEQFF	TGTGCCAGCAGACCCCCAGGGGGGGCCTCGGAGCAGTTCTTC
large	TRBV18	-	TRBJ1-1	CASSPLPIQGPSTRMNTEAFF	TGTGCCAGCTCACCATTACCCATACAGGGTCCTTCAACCCGAATGAACACTGAAGCTTTCTTT
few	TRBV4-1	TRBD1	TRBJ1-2	CASSPSPRGTSYGYTF	TGCGCCAGCAGCCCCAGTCCCAGGGGGACGTCCTATGGCTACACCTTC
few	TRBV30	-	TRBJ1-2	CAWSGLAAVFYGYTF	TGTGCCTGGAGCGGACTCGCCGCCGTTTTCTATGGCTACACCTTC
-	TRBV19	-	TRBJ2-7	CASSINVLPRYEQYF	TGTGCCAGTAGTATAAATGTCCTCCCCCGTTACGAGCAGTACTTC
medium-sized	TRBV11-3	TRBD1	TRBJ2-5	CASSLAGGPGQGARETQYF	TGTGCCAGCAGCTTGGCGGGGGGACCGGGACAGGGGGCCCGGGAGACCCAGTACTTC
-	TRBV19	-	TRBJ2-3	CASSGRGVSRADTQYF	TGTGCCAGTAGTGGAAGGGGGGTCTCACGCGCAGATACGCAGTATTTT
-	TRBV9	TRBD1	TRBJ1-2	CASSPRTGEWGYTF	TGTGCCAGCAGCCCGAGGACAGGGGAATGGGGCTACACCTTC
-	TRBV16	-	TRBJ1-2	CASSLRASLSYGYTF	TGTGCCAGCAGTCTCCGGGCCTCCCTAAGCTATGGCTACACCTTC
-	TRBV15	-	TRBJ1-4	CATSKTGATNEKLFF	TGTGCCACCAGCAAAACCGGAGCAACTAATGAAAAACTGTTTTTT
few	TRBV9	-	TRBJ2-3	CASSVEQRTDTQYF	TGTGCCAGCAGCGTAGAACAGCGCACAGATACGCAGTATTTT
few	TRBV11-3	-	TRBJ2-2	CASSLVSGNTGELFF	TGTGCCAGCAGCTTAGTGTCGGGAAACACCGGGGAGCTGTTTTTT
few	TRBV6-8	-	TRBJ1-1	CASSYLGTEAFF	TGTGCCAGCAGTTACCTAGGGACTGAAGCTTTCTTT
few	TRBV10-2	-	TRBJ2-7	CASSESSIGEQYF	TGCGCCAGCAGTGAGTCCTCGATTGGCGAGCAGTACTTC
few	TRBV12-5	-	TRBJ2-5	CASSHTETQYF	TGTGCCTCGAGTCACACGGAGACCCAGTACTTC
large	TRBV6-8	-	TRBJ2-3	CASSIPRQVLPSQYF	TGTGCCAGCAGTATACCCCGCCAGGTTCTCCCGTCGCAGTATTTT
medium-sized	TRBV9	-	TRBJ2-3	CASSSTGTRDTDTQYF	TGTGCCAGCAGCTCTACCGGGACCCGGGACACAGATACGCAGTATTTT
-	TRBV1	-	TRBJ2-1	CASSKGEGGYNEQFF	TGCGCCAGCAGCAAAGGGGAGGGCGGTTACAATGAGCAGTTCTTC
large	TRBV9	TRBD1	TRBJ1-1	CASSGRGRLGTEAFF	TGTGCCAGCAGCGGCAGGGGGCGGTTGGGCACTGAAGCTTTCTTT
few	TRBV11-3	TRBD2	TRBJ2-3	CASSLRTSGLTDTQYF	TGTGCCAGCAGCTTACGGACTAGCGGACTCACAGATACGCAGTATTTT
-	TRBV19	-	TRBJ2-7	CASSIDHLTPEQYF	TGTGCCAGTAGTATAGATCACCTCACTCCCGAGCAGTACTTC
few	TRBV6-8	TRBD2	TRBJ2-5	CASSDGGWETQYF	TGTGCCAGCAGTGACGGGGGGTGGGAGACCCAGTACTTC
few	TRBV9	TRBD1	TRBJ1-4	CASSVGQGGRSNEKLFF	TGTGCCAGCAGCGTCGGACAGGGAGGTCGATCTAATGAAAAACTGTTTTTT
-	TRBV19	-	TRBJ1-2	CASSTEVRNYGYTF	TGTGCCAGTAGTACAGAAGTCCGAAACTATGGCTACACCTTC
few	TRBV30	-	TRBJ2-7	CAWTREYEQYF	TGTGCCTGGACAAGGGAGTACGAGCAGTACTTC
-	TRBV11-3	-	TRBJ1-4	CASRNSQGTNEKLFF	TGTGCCAGCAGAAATTCCCAAGGGACTAATGAAAAACTGTTTTTT
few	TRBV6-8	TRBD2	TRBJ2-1	CAISSTGTSGNEQFF	TGTGCCATCAGTTCTACCGGGACTAGTGGCAATGAGCAGTTCTTC
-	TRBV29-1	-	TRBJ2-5	CSVEDGTLTGAQETQYF	TGCAGCGTTGAAGATGGGACGCTTACCGGGGCCCAAGAGACCCAGTACTTC
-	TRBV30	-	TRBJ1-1	CAWQVWGNTEAFF	TGTGCCTGGCAGGTATGGGGTAACACTGAAGCTTTCTTT
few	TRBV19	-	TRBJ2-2	CASSMSRVGTGELFF	TGTGCCAGTAGTATGTCCAGGGTGGGAACCGGGGAGCTGTTTTTT
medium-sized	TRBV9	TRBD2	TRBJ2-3	CASSVPAGGSTDTQYF	TGTGCCAGCAGCGTACCCGCGGGGGGGAGCACAGATACGCAGTATTTT
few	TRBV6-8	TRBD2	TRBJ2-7	CASSGPGLAGGPYEQYF	TGTGCCAGCAGTGGCCCGGGACTAGCGGGAGGGCCGTACGAGCAGTACTTC
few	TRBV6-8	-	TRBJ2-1	CASSLRVGYNEQFF	TGTGCCAGCAGTTTGAGGGTAGGCTACAATGAGCAGTTCTTC
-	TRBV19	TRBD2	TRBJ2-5	CASRSLAGGETQYF	TGTGCCAGTAGATCGCTAGCGGGAGGAGAGACCCAGTACTTC
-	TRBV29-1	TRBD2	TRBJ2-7	CSVDPGASGYEQYF	TGCAGCGTTGACCCTGGGGCTAGCGGCTACGAGCAGTACTTC
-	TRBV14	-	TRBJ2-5	CASSQESARQTQYF	TGTGCCAGCAGCCAAGAGTCAGCCCGGCAGACCCAGTACTTC
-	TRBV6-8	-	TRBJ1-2	CASSYSSGGGGYTF	TGTGCCAGCAGTTACTCGTCGGGGGGCGGCGGCTACACCTTC
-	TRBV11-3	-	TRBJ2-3	CASTPTRGVMTDTQYF	TGTGCCAGCACCCCAACGAGGGGCGTGATGACAGATACGCAGTATTTT
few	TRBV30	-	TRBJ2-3	CAWSVLGRADTQYF	TGTGCCTGGAGTGTGTTAGGAAGGGCAGATACGCAGTATTTT
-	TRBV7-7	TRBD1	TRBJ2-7	CASSFSTGFYEQYF	TGTGCCAGCAGCTTCTCGACAGGGTTCTACGAGCAGTACTTC
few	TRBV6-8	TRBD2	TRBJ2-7	CASSTGTSGTEQYF	TGTGCCAGCAGTACCGGGACTAGCGGTACCGAGCAGTACTTC
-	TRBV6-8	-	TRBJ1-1	CASSRNVDRRGTEAFF	TGTGCCAGCAGTCGGAACGTAGACAGGCGTGGCACTGAAGCTTTCTTT
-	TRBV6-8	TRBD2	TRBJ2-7	CASSYASGSSYEQYF	TGTGCCAGCAGTTACGCGAGCGGGAGCTCCTACGAGCAGTACTTC
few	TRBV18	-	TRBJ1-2	CASSHTPGQTGTHGYTF	TGTGCCAGCTCACACACCCCGGGACAAACCGGAACGCATGGCTACACCTTC
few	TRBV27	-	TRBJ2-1	CASSLQGSYNEQFF	TGTGCCAGCAGTTTACAGGGATCCTACAATGAGCAGTTCTTC
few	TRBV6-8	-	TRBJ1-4	CASSDCPSLLVDNEKLFF	TGTGCCAGCAGTGACTGTCCAAGTCTCCTAGTCGACAATGAAAAACTGTTTTTT
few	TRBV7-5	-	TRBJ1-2	CASSSQDSPNYGYTF	TGTGCCAGCAGCTCCCAGGACAGCCCTAACTATGGCTACACCTTC